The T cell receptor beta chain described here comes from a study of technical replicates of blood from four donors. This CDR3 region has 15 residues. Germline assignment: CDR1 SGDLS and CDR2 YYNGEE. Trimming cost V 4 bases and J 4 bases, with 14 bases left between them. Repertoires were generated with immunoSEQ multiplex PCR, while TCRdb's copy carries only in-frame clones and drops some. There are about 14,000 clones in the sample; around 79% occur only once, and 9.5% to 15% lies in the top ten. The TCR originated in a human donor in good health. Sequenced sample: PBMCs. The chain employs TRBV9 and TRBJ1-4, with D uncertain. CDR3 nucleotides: TGTGCCAGCAGCTTCCACCCTGGGCTTAATGAAAAACTGTTTTTT. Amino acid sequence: CASSFHPGLNEKLFF.